The clone carrying this T cell receptor (beta chain) was observed a few times. Its antigen is not known. The sample is drawn from a study of regulatory T cells in long-lasting Graves disease. Trimming took off 2 bases at V and 2 bases at J, with 14 bases between the two ends. Germline CDR1 SGHDT, CDR2 YYEEEE. There are 15 residues in the CDR3. General study results and limits: Persistent disease was characterized by preferential usage of TRBV28, TRBJ1-2 and TRBJ2-5. New patients shared around 920 public clonotypes, fewer than the 2,741 shared by persistent patients.

Indicated time point: persistent/refractory GD, antithyroid drugs over 5 years with positive TRAb. Scientists built the TCR library using RNA that was extracted from PBMCs. Patients were enrolled at an endocrinology department in Xi'an, China. Researchers made TCR beta libraries by using iRepertoire HTBI primers and running Arm-PCR on CDR3 regions. From the multiplex PCR reads, TCRdb called clonotypes with MiXCR, one entry per CDR3 protein. The table shows about 290,000 distinct CDR3 sequences, with 20% to 25% occurring only once. The source material was peripheral blood mononuclear cells (PBMCs), sampled when the disease was refractory, from a patient treated with antithyroid drugs. The chain couples TRBV5-6 to TRBJ2-7, with D possibly being TRBD1 (6 bases). This TCR derives from a female donor with Graves disease. The CDR3 loop is CASSFWWDTAYEQYF. The CDR3 DNA reads as TGTGCCAGCAGCTTTTGGTGGGACACTGCCTACGAGCAGTACTTC.